Sequencing of this T cell receptor (beta chain) was carried out in a study of blood T cells in healthy people across ages. Then a second PCR, running roughly 7 to 12 cycles, was carried out with a sample-barcoded 5' primer and a J-beta primer mix. MiXCR, applied by TCRdb to the 5' RACE reads, yields one record per CDR3 protein. The sample includes around 870,000 distinct CDR3 sequences, 29% of them seen just once. Germline V lookup: CDR1 SGHDT, CDR2 YYEEEE. V lost 2 bases to trimming and J lost 2 bases, with 14 bases between them. The CDR3 totals 17 residues. Sequences were obtained from blood. The TCR comes from a woman aged 80 or over in good health. J is TRBJ2-6 and V is TRBV5-6, with TRBD1 as a possible D gene (5 bases). The CDR3 is CASSFQRGMPGANVLTF. As DNA, the CDR3 is TGTGCCAGCAGCTTTCAAAGGGGAATGCCTGGGGCCAACGTCCTGACTTTC. Full variable domain (rest looked up from reference TRBV5-6 and TRBJ2-6): DAGVTQSPTHLIKTRGQQVTLRCSPKSGHDTVSWYQQALGQGPQFIFQYYEEEERQRGNFPDRFSGHQFPNYSSELNVNALLLGDSALYLCASSFQRGMPGANVLTFGAGSRLTVL.